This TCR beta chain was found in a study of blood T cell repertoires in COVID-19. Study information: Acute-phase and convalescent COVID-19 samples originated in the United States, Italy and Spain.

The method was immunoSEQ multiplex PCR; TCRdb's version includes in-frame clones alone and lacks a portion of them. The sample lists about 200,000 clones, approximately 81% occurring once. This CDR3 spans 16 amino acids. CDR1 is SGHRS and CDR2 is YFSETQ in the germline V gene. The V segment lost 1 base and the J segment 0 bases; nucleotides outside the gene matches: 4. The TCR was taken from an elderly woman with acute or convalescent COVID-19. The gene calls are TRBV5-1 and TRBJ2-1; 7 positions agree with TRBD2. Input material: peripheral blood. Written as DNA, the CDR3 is TGCGCCAGCAGCTTGACTAGCGCCAGCTCCTACAATGAGCAGTTCTTC. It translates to CASSLTSASSYNEQFF.